These T cell receptor beta chains were read from a single sample in a study of brain metastases from non-small cell lung cancer. Repertoires were generated with immunoSEQ multiplex PCR, while TCRdb's copy carries only in-frame clones and drops some. The sample lists 1,500 to 2,000 clones; 80% to 90% were seen once. Sequenced material: tissue from a brain metastasis. The receptors here all came from a donor at least 40 years old with non-small cell lung cancer. The CDR3 runs from the conserved cysteine through the conserved F or W. The D gene is left open where the match is weak. The size field is filled for only some rows; it gives once, few, many or a size class.

v_gene	abundance	d_gene	j_gene	CDR3aa	CDR3nt
TRBV11-1	.	.	TRBJ2-3	CASMRTESSTDTQYF	TGTGCCAGCATGAGGACGGAATCTAGCACAGATACGCAGTATTTT
TRBV27	.	.	TRBJ2-7	CASSPGTNYEQYF	TGTGCCAGCAGCCCCGGAACGAACTACGAGCAGTACTTC
TRBV2	.	.	TRBJ2-5	CASSKGLGGETQYF	TGTGCCAGCAGTAAAGGCCTAGGAGGAGAGACCCAGTACTTC
TRBV10-2	.	.	TRBJ2-3	CASREDHSTDTQYF	TGCGCCAGCCGAGAAGACCATAGCACAGATACGCAGTATTTT
TRBV19	.	.	TRBJ2-3	CASSLEGRMTDTQYF	TGTGCCAGTAGCCTGGAGGGTCGGATGACAGATACGCAGTATTTT
TRBV27	.	.	TRBJ1-6	CASSPGPFQSLHF	TGTGCCAGCAGTCCCGGTCCTTTTCAGTCCCTCCACTTT
TRBV12-1	.	.	TRBJ2-1	CASSFNLGARGGQFF	TGTGCCAGCAGCTTTAATCTCGGGGCCCGAGGAGGGCAGTTCTTC
TRBV12-3/TRBV12-4	.	.	TRBJ1-6	CASRDGNSPLHF	TGTGCCAGCAGGGACGGTAATTCACCCCTCCACTTT
TRBV3-1/TRBV3-2	.	.	TRBJ2-2	CASSQDSGRGFTGELFF	TGTGCCAGCAGCCAAGATAGCGGCAGGGGTTTCACCGGGGAGCTGTTTTTT
TRBV6-5	.	TRBD2	TRBJ2-5	CASIRTSGVKETQYF	TGTGCCAGCATCCGGACTAGCGGGGTGAAGGAGACCCAGTACTTC
TRBV19	.	.	TRBJ2-5	CASSNRWGGETQYF	TGTGCCAGTAGTAATCGATGGGGTGGGGAGACCCAGTACTTC
TRBV4-2	.	.	TRBJ2-6	CASSQRRGNSGANVLTF	TGTGCCAGCAGCCAACGCAGGGGAAACTCTGGGGCCAACGTCCTGACTTTC
TRBV7-8	once	TRBD1	TRBJ2-1	CASSLKGGTGYNEQFF	TGTGCCAGCAGCTTAAAAGGGGGGACAGGGTACAATGAGCAGTTCTTC
TRBV19	.	.	TRBJ1-2	CASSRPIGGGYGYTF	TGTGCCAGTAGTCGGCCCATAGGGGGTGGCTATGGCTACACCTTC
TRBV7-8	once	.	TRBJ1-5	CASSHTGRGGNQPQHF	TGTGCCAGCAGCCACACGGGACGTGGTGGAAATCAGCCCCAGCATTTT
TRBV14	.	.	TRBJ1-6	CASNLPGPSIKALHF	TGTGCCAGCAACCTCCCGGGACCCTCGATCAAGGCCCTCCACTTT
TRBV19	.	TRBD2	TRBJ2-5	CASSRTSGGFQETQYF	TGTGCCAGTAGTAGGACTAGCGGGGGGTTCCAAGAGACCCAGTACTTC
TRBV9	once	.	TRBJ2-2	CASSVELAAGELFF	TGTGCCAGCAGCGTAGAGCTAGCAGCCGGGGAGCTGTTTTTT
TRBV19	.	.	TRBJ1-2	CASSIGGADYGYTF	TGTGCCAGTAGTATTGGGGGCGCGGACTATGGCTACACCTTC
TRBV5-1	.	TRBD1	TRBJ2-7	CASSLDVGQGSGEQYF	TGCGCCAGCAGCTTGGACGTAGGACAGGGCTCAGGGGAGCAGTACTTC
TRBV7-9	.	.	TRBJ1-2	CASSFKGNRGYTF	TGTGCCAGCAGCTTCAAGGGGAACCGTGGCTACACCTTC
TRBV15	once	.	TRBJ1-2	CATSRTQYGSGYTF	TGTGCCACCAGCAGGACTCAGTACGGTTCCGGCTACACCTTC
TRBV5-6	.	TRBD1	TRBJ1-1	CASSLGGQRNTEAFF	TGTGCCAGCAGCTTGGGGGGACAGCGAAACACTGAAGCTTTCTTT
TRBV2	.	.	TRBJ1-3	CASAIQSISGNTIYF	TGTGCCAGCGCTATACAGAGCATCTCTGGAAACACCATATATTTT
TRBV12-3/TRBV12-4	.	TRBD1	TRBJ2-5	CASSPDRVDYQYF	TGTGCCAGCAGCCCGGACAGGGTGGATTACCAGTACTTC
TRBV10-3	.	.	TRBJ2-7	CAIGLPGAYEQYF	TGTGCCATCGGCCTACCAGGGGCCTACGAGCAGTACTTC
TRBV4-1	.	TRBD1	TRBJ1-4	CASSQDFFGTGAEKLFF	TGCGCCAGCAGCCAAGATTTCTTCGGGACAGGGGCTGAAAAACTGTTTTTT
TRBV29-1	.	.	TRBJ2-5	CSVKGGGRETQYF	TGCAGCGTAAAAGGGGGAGGGAGAGAGACCCAGTACTTC
TRBV5-4	.	.	TRBJ1-5	CASSRGPSSNQPQHF	TGTGCCAGCAGCCGGGGACCTTCTAGCAATCAGCCCCAGCATTTT
TRBV29-1	.	TRBD1	TRBJ2-1	CSVALLQGYNEQFF	TGCAGCGTTGCCCTCCTACAGGGGTACAATGAGCAGTTCTTC
TRBV2	.	TRBD2	TRBJ2-1	CASRETSGGAKNEQFF	TGTGCCAGCAGGGAGACTAGCGGGGGGGCCAAGAATGAGCAGTTCTTC
TRBV29-1	.	.	TRBJ2-7	CSVLASWNEQYF	TGCAGCGTCCTAGCGAGTTGGAATGAGCAGTACTTC
TRBV12-3/TRBV12-4	.	.	TRBJ1-3	CASSSGYGNTIYF	TGTGCCAGCAGTTCCGGGTATGGAAACACCATATATTTT
TRBV19	.	.	TRBJ1-5	CASSQIWGLDQPQHF	TGTGCCAGTAGTCAGATCTGGGGGCTAGATCAGCCCCAGCATTTT
TRBV5-5	once	.	TRBJ1-4	CASSWEAGTNEKLFF	TGTGCCAGCAGCTGGGAGGCAGGGACTAATGAAAAACTGTTTTTT